The rows below give T cell receptor beta chains drawn from one sample of a study of human T cells and chemical hapten exposure. MiXCR, applied by TCRdb to the RACE reads, yields one record per CDR3 protein. The table lists 95,000 or so distinct CDR3 sequences, roughly 10% of them singletons. Here the sequenced sample was whole blood, taken in connection with sensitization to the hapten diphenylcyclopropenone (DPC). Receptors were obtained from a woman between 35 and 50 years old with alopecia areata. Some clones in this sample may be carry-over from other donors' samples. The conserved cysteine and the conserved F or W are not part of the CDR3 here. Part of the rows lack a size; the others show once, few, many or a class for expanded clones.

TRBV29-1	few	TRBJ1-1	SALHVTAVAEAF
TRBV6-2/TRBV6-3	few	TRBJ1-1	ASSYGAVGNTEAF
TRBV7-8	-	TRBJ1-4	ASSLVVSGGAGEKLF
TRBV21-1	few	TRBJ1-5	ASSKGGTGVNQPQH
TRBV20-1	few	TRBJ2-7	SVTRGTDPYEQY
TRBV28	few	TRBJ2-2	ASSGTLPAELF
TRBV25-1	-	TRBJ2-5	ASSEPTGFQETQY
TRBV7-9	-	TRBJ2-6	ASRDGLSGANVLT
TRBV5-1	many	TRBJ1-1	ASSVDGSRGNTEAF
TRBV18	few	TRBJ1-1	ASSDGLNTEAF
TRBV7-2	-	TRBJ2-1	ASSADPRGREQF
TRBV7-7	many	TRBJ2-2	ASSRDRSNTGELF
TRBV3-1	many	TRBJ1-5	ASSQELMVAHGSQPQH
TRBV7-2	many	TRBJ2-3	ASSLTLRAGGRDTQY
TRBV7-9	many	TRBJ2-7	ASSRGLAGAQVYEQY